This T cell receptor (beta chain) derives from a study of shared clonotypes between healthy human individuals. Turning to this clone: What it binds is unknown.

Study-wide results and limits: Across subsets, estimated richness was generally greater for naive than for memory populations.

V trimming: 4 bases; J trimming: 4 bases; junction bases outside the gene matches: 6. The CDR3 runs to 14 residues. The germline gives CDR1 MDHEN, CDR2 SYDVKM. Data came from immunoSEQ multiplex PCR; TCRdb stores just in-frame clones and leaves some out. This sample has hundreds of thousands of clones, with 55% to 85% found just once. The sample taken for sequencing was memory CD4+ T cells sorted from blood. Stated subset: CD45RA-negative fraction. This sequence was found in a woman aged 25 to 39 in good health. The V and J genes are TRBV28 and TRBJ2-5; 7 bases agree with TRBD1. This CDR3 is CASSSGTVTETQYF. CDR3 DNA sequence: TGTGCCAGCAGTTCCGGGACAGTGACAGAGACCCAGTACTTC.